This T cell receptor beta chain was recorded in a study of cytomegalovirus exposure and HLA in healthy donors. The overall study: In a later analysis, it was reported that the roughly 120 validation repertoires had been produced on the same platform as the roughly 700 repertoires belonging to the first cohort.

Measured with immunoSEQ multiplex PCR; TCRdb has only the in-frame clones, and not every one. Here the sample spans about 200,000 clones, roughly 91% being singletons. This clone came up a few times. The antigen is not known. Trimming stripped 2 bases from V and 2 bases from J, with 6 bases between. The CDR3 has 13 residues. CDR1 is KGHSH and CDR2 is LQKENI in the germline V gene. Overall study results and limits: One later analysis, an examination of the 120 validation repertoires, found that first-cohort TCR clusters tended to co-occur in them. Rarity marked most TCR sequences, yet some public TCRs occurred in many donors.

Input material: PBMCs. This sequence was found in a woman aged 18-29 years in good health and CMV-seropositive. The chain uses TRBV18 and TRBJ1-2; unclear D gene. The CDR3 sequence: CASSPGRNYGYTF. CDR3 bases: TGTGCCAGCTCACCAGGCAGGAACTATGGCTACACCTTC.